This TCR beta chain was captured in a study of beta chain features in type 1 diabetes. Every isolated RNA sample was fully reverse transcribed, so sequencing captured expressed TCRB transcripts. Data came from immunoSEQ multiplex PCR; TCRdb stores just in-frame clones and leaves some out. Here the sample spans 300,000 to 350,000 clones, 13% being singletons. Whole-study findings and limits: Type 1 diabetes patients showed fewer insertions and more deletions at VDJ junctions. A moderate, significant TCRB CDR3 shortening appeared in type 1 diabetes across four CD4+ subsets.

This clone was seen a handful of times. Antigen: not known. Sample: naive CD4+ T cells from blood. The receptor was isolated from a woman aged 18-29 years with type 1 diabetes.

The chain's CDR3 is CASSEVAGGDIQYF. The CDR3 region has the DNA TGTGCCAGCAGTGAAGTTGCGGGAGGTGACATTCAGTACTTC. The chain uses TRBV6-1 and TRBJ2-4; 8 positions agree with TRBD2. This CDR3 comprises 14 residues. CDR1 and CDR2 (germline): MNHNS, SASEGT. V lost 1 base, J lost 8 bases, and 4 bases stayed unmatched.